Presented here are 15 T cell receptor beta chains from one specimen sequenced in a study of T cell responses to AZD1222 COVID-19 vaccine. Profiled with immunoSEQ multiplex PCR; TCRdb holds only in-frame clones, not every one. The sample includes around 130,000 clones, around 86% of them seen just once. Sequenced here: peripheral blood, sampled 28 days after the second AZD1222 dose. The receptors derive from an adult who received the AZD1222 COVID-19 vaccine.

The rearrangement joins TRBV18 to TRBJ2-3; D is undetermined. CDR1 is KGHSH, CDR2 LQKENI, per germline. Trimming removed 4 bases from V and 1 base from J, with 6 bases in between. The CDR3 has 13 amino acids. This CDR3 is CASSRSRTDTQYF. The CDR3 nucleotides are TGTGCCAGCTCACGATCCCGCACAGATACGCAGTATTTT.

The DNA for the CDR3 is TGTGCCAGCAGCTTAGCTGGGGGTGAAAAACTGTTTTTT. Its translation is CASSLAGGEKLFF. The chain employs TRBV13 and TRBJ1-4; tentative D call: TRBD1 (5 bases). The CDR3 extends over 13 amino acids. CDR1 is PRHDT and CDR2 is FYEKMQ in the germline V gene (reference sequence). The V end was cut by 1 base, the J end by 7 bases, with 7 bases between.

The genes are TRBV7-9 and TRBJ2-2; D may be TRBD2 (5 bases). CDR1 is SEHNR and CDR2 is FQNEAQ in the germline V gene (reference sequence). Trimming took off 8 bases at V and 8 bases at J, with 6 bases between the two ends. The CDR3 length is 10 residues. The CDR3 region is CASREGELFF. The CDR3 DNA reads TGTGCCAGCCGGGAAGGGGAGCTGTTTTTT.

The V call is TRBV5-1, the J call TRBJ2-5, with 11 bases matching TRBD2. Trimming cost V 4 bases and J 4 bases; bases outside gene matches: 6. The CDR3 has 15 amino acids. Per the germline V gene, CDR1 is SGHRS and CDR2 is YFSETQ. The CDR3 nucleotides read TGCGCCAGCAGCAGACTAGCGGGGTATAGAGAGACCCAGTACTTC. Its protein product is CASSRLAGYRETQYF.

This clone turned up a few times. V and J are TRBV6-2 or TRBV6-3 and TRBJ1-1, with no clear D. This CDR3 region has 14 residues. Trimming took 0 bases from V and 7 from J, leaving 12 bases between them. The V gene's germline CDR1 is MNHEY and CDR2 SVGEGT. CDR3 protein: CASSYSWGEGEAFF. The DNA for the CDR3 is TGTGCCAGCAGTTACTCCTGGGGAGAGGGTGAAGCTTTCTTT.

This clone has a handful of counts. This chain uses TRBV3-1 (or the pseudogene TRBV3-2) with TRBJ1-1, with 7 nucleotides matching TRBD1. J was trimmed by 0 bases and V by 5 bases; bases with no gene match: 3. The CDR3 consists of 14 residues. CDR1 and CDR2 from the germline V gene are LGHDT and YNNKEL (reference sequence). The CDR3 spells CASSGTAMNTEAFF. The CDR3 DNA is TGTGCCAGCAGCGGGACAGCCATGAACACTGAAGCTTTCTTT.

The V and J genes are TRBV7-9 and TRBJ1-1, with 9 bases that match TRBD1. The CDR3 extends over 15 amino acids. Germline trimming cut 1 base from V and 0 bases from J; bases unmatched to any gene: 0. Germline V gene lookup returns CDR1 SEHNR and CDR2 FQNEAQ (reference sequence). The CDR3 protein is CASSLGQGVNTEAFF. In DNA, the CDR3 is TGTGCCAGCAGCTTAGGACAGGGGGTGAACACTGAAGCTTTCTTT.

This sequence joins TRBV5-1 and TRBJ1-1; 8 nucleotides line up with TRBD1. The V gene's germline CDR1 is SGHRS and CDR2 YFSETQ. After removal of 2 bases from V and 2 bases from J, the junction contained 5 bases not matched to a gene. CDR3 length: 15 residues. CDR3 protein: CASSFMTGVNTEAFF. CDR3 in DNA: TGCGCCAGCAGCTTTATGACAGGGGTTAACACTGAAGCTTTCTTT.

J is TRBJ2-5 and V is TRBV4-3; D gene unclear. Germline values: CDR1 LGHNA, CDR2 YSLEER. The CDR3 totals 14 residues. Trimming took off 1 base at V and 4 bases at J, with 10 bases between the two ends. This CDR3 reads CASSQGQERETQYF. For the CDR3, the DNA is TGCGCCAGCAGCCAAGGTCAGGAGCGAGAGACCCAGTACTTC.

The chain carries TRBV11-2 and TRBJ2-7; D may correspond to TRBD1 or TRBD2 (5 bases each). CDR3 size: 15 residues. Per germline, CDR1 SGHAT and CDR2 FQNNGV. Trimming left V 4 bases short and J 1 base short, with 14 bases between. The CDR3 sequence is CASSSTGWTSYEQYF. The CDR3 DNA reads TGTGCCAGCAGCTCCACAGGCTGGACTTCCTACGAGCAGTACTTC.

The rearrangement uses TRBV5-1 and TRBJ1-2; 9 bases fit TRBD1. The V gene's germline CDR1 is SGHRS and CDR2 YFSETQ. This CDR3 contains 16 residues. V gave up 3 bases and J gave up 6 bases; unmatched junction bases: 12. CDR3 sequence reads: CASSYTQPGQGHGYTF. DNA for the CDR3: TGCGCCAGCAGCTACACCCAGCCGGGACAGGGCCATGGCTACACCTTC.

This clone was detected a few times. This chain joins TRBV6-1 and TRBJ1-1, with 8 positions matching TRBD1. Trimming took 1 base from V and 11 from J; bases not matched to a gene: 6. Germline V lookup: CDR1 MNHNS, CDR2 SASEGT. The CDR3 runs 13 residues. CDR3 bases: TGTGCCAGCAGTGAAGGGACAGGGCGGAACGCTTTCTTT. This encodes CASSEGTGRNAFF.

The chain carries TRBV30 and TRBJ1-1, with a tentative D call TRBD1 (6 bases). Trimming stripped 1 base from V and 7 bases from J, with 7 bases between. The CDR3 sequence is 11 residues long. Germline V gene lookup returns CDR1 GTSNPN and CDR2 SVGIG (reference sequence). For the CDR3, the DNA is TGTGCCTGGAGTGCGACAGGTGAAGCTTTCTTT. Its protein is CAWSATGEAFF.

The V gene is TRBV28, the J gene TRBJ2-7, with D unclear. The CDR3 totals 12 residues. Deletions cut 2 bases from V and 5 bases from J, with 7 bases between. Germline-derived CDR1 and CDR2 are MDHEN and SYDVKM. CDR3 DNA: TGTGCCAGCAGTTTAATATTCAACGAGCAGTACTTC. This gives the protein CASSLIFNEQYF.

This chain joins TRBV3-1 (or the pseudogene TRBV3-2) and TRBJ1-4, with TRBD1 matching over 9 bases. J was trimmed by 8 bases and V by 6 bases; bases with no gene match: 10. The CDR3 is 15 residues long. Germline V CDR1 and CDR2: LGHDT, YNNKEL (reference sequence). CDR3 amino acids: CASRSGRTGDEKLFF. Here the CDR3 DNA reads TGTGCCAGCAGATCCGGTAGGACAGGGGACGAAAAACTGTTTTTT.